These 31 T cell receptor beta chains originate from one sample sequenced in a study of blood T cell repertoires in COVID-19. The repertoire was sequenced with immunoSEQ multiplex PCR; TCRdb's copy has only in-frame clones and lacks some. The sample includes 140,000 to 150,000 clones, approximately 86% seen only once; the top ten take roughly 1.9%. Sequences were obtained from peripheral blood. These receptors were collected from a man in his 70s with acute or convalescent COVID-19.

The J gene is TRBJ1-5, the V gene TRBV28; D is unresolved. This CDR3 comprises 14 residues. The V end lost 3 bases, the J end lost 4 bases, and 10 bases lay between the germline ends. The germline gives CDR1 MDHEN, CDR2 SYDVKM. For the CDR3, the DNA is TGTGCCAGCAGTTTCCAAGCGGGAAATCAGCCCCAGCATTTT. It specifies CASSFQAGNQPQHF.

This clone was counted only a few times. V is TRBV19 and J is TRBJ1-5; D might be TRBD1 (5 bases). Trimming removed 6 bases from V and 4 bases from J, with 10 bases in between. Germline V gene data show CDR1 as LNHDA and CDR2 as SQIVND (reference sequence). CDR3 size: 13 residues. The CDR3 sequence: CASRTGGNQPQHF. The CDR3 coding sequence is TGTGCCAGTAGGACCGGGGGGAATCAGCCCCAGCATTTT.

The V gene is TRBV9, the J gene TRBJ1-1; 9 bases match TRBD1. With 0 bases clipped from V and 1 base from J, the junction kept 7 bases outside the gene matches. CDR3 length equals 17 residues. Germline V gives CDR1 SGDLS, CDR2 YYNGEE. DNA of the CDR3: TGTGCCAGCAGCGTAGGAAGGACAGGGGCCAAGAACACTGAAGCTTTCTTT. It yields the protein CASSVGRTGAKNTEAFF.

This clone was picked up one time. The chain recombines TRBV5-6 with TRBJ1-5, with 12 bases that match TRBD1. The CDR3 has 17 amino acids. Trimming removed 4 bases from V and 3 bases from J; junction bases left unmatched: 8. The V gene's germline CDR1 is SGHDT and CDR2 YYEEEE. CDR3 bases: TGTGCCAGCAGCCCGGGACAGGGGGCTAAGAACAATCAGCCCCAGCATTTT. Amino acids: CASSPGQGAKNNQPQHF.

The chain has TRBV5-1 and TRBJ2-1; D ambiguous. Germline V gene lookup returns CDR1 SGHRS and CDR2 YFSETQ. This CDR3 spans 13 amino acids. V lost 4 bases, J lost 5 bases, and 10 bases lay in between. CDR3 DNA: TGCGCCAGCAGCCCTACGAAGAACAATGAGCAGTTCTTC. Encoded protein: CASSPTKNNEQFF.

The CDR3 DNA sequence: TGTGCCAGCAGTGAGGACAGGAGTGAAGCTTTCTTT. As protein: CASSEDRSEAFF. The chain uses TRBV2 and TRBJ1-1; the match to TRBD1 covers 7 bases. The CDR3 is 12 residues long. V gave up 3 bases and J gave up 7 bases; unmatched junction bases: 2. Germline V gene data show CDR1 as SNHLY and CDR2 as FYNNEI.

The table lists this clone with a count of one. This chain uses TRBV5-4 with TRBJ2-5, with D perhaps matching TRBD2 (5 bases). Looked up from germline, CDR1 is SGHNT and CDR2 is YYREEE (reference sequence). V gave up 4 bases and J gave up 7 bases, with 20 bases separating them. The CDR3 covers 15 residues. The CDR3 coding sequence is TGTGCCAGCAGCCCGGCAGGAGCGGCCTCGGGGACCCAGTACTTC. This gives the protein CASSPAGAASGTQYF. The variable domain in full, completed from reference TRBV5-4 and TRBJ2-5, reads ETGVTQSPTHLIKTRGQQVTLRCSSQSGHNTVSWYQQALGQGPQFIFQYYREEENGRGNFPPRFSGLQFPNYSSELNVNALELDDSALYLCASSPAGAASGTQYFGPGTRLLVL.

This sequence joins TRBV7-2 and TRBJ2-3; no clear D. The germline CDR1 and CDR2 sequences are SGHTA and FQGNSA. The CDR3 has 13 amino acids. Trimming shortened V by 4 bases and J by 5 bases, and 10 bases separated the two germline ends. This chain's CDR3 is CASSSSPEDTQYF. CDR3 nucleotides: TGTGCCAGCAGCTCGTCCCCAGAAGATACGCAGTATTTT.

The chain has TRBV28 and TRBJ2-1; TRBD1 agrees at 9 bases. This CDR3 contains 17 residues. Germline assignment: CDR1 MDHEN and CDR2 SYDVKM. Trimming removed 5 bases from V and 8 bases from J; junction bases left unmatched: 16. In DNA form, the CDR3 reads TGTGCCAGCAGTCCCCCTTCAGGGACAGGGAGGGTCCATGAGCAGTTCTTC. Protein: CASSPPSGTGRVHEQFF.

This clone was counted a few times. The chain uses TRBV6-1 and TRBJ1-2; perhaps TRBD1 as D (6 bases). Germline-derived CDR1 and CDR2 are MNHNS and SASEGT. This CDR3 has 15 amino acids. V was clipped by 1 base and J by 8 bases, with 17 bases between them. CDR3 region: CASSEGTDLILGYTF. CDR3 DNA: TGTGCCAGCAGTGAAGGGACAGACCTAATCCTCGGCTACACCTTC.

This chain joins TRBV19 and TRBJ1-1; 8 nucleotides line up with TRBD1. Germline-derived CDR1 and CDR2 are LNHDA and SQIVND (reference sequence). V lost 0 bases to trimming and J lost 1 base; unmatched junction nucleotides: 4. The CDR3 loop spans 16 amino acids. The CDR3, as DNA: TGTGCCAGTAGTATAGATCCAGGGGGCAGGAACACTGAAGCTTTCTTT. Protein sequence: CASSIDPGGRNTEAFF.

V is TRBV19 and J is TRBJ2-1; possibly TRBD2 for D (5 bases). The V gene lost 2 bases and the J gene lost 4 bases, with 9 bases spanning the gap. The germline CDR1 and CDR2 sequences are LNHDA and SQIVND (reference sequence). The CDR3 loop spans 14 amino acids. The CDR3 reads CASSISTSYNEQFF. The CDR3 DNA sequence: TGTGCCAGTAGTATATCCACTAGTTACAATGAGCAGTTCTTC.

The genes are TRBV7-2 and TRBJ1-1; D is possibly TRBD1 (5 bases). Germline CDR1 reads SGHTA; CDR2 reads FQGNSA. The V gene lost 5 bases and the J gene lost 3 bases, with 13 bases spanning the gap. The CDR3 is 14 amino acids. The CDR3 sequence: CASSIPGGYTEAFF. In DNA form, the CDR3 reads TGTGCCAGCAGCATCCCGGGGGGGTACACTGAAGCTTTCTTT.

The J gene is TRBJ1-1, the V gene TRBV11-2, with 11 bases identical to TRBD1. The CDR3 is 14 residues long. Germline CDR1 reads SGHAT; CDR2 reads FQNNGV. Trimming removed 5 bases from V and 5 bases from J; junction bases left unmatched: 4. This chain's CDR3 is CASSPGDRGTEAFF. The CDR3 DNA reads TGTGCCAGCAGCCCCGGGGACAGGGGGACTGAAGCTTTCTTT.

The V gene is TRBV10-3, the J gene TRBJ2-1; 9 bases align to TRBD2. This CDR3 region has 14 residues. V lost 4 bases, J lost 10 bases, and 8 bases stayed unmatched. Per the germline V gene, CDR1 is ENHRY and CDR2 is SYGVKD. CDR3 nucleotides: TGTGCCATCAGTGCGGCGGGAGGGCCTAAGGAGCAGTTCTTC. This codes for CAISAAGGPKEQFF.

This clone came up a few times. The chain combines TRBV30 with TRBJ2-7, with 15 nucleotides matching TRBD2. Trimming at V came to 3 bases and at J to 0 bases, leaving 9 bases not matched to a gene. In germline, CDR1 is GTSNPN, CDR2 SVGIG (reference sequence). This CDR3 contains 18 residues. The DNA for the CDR3 is TGTGCCTGGAGCGCCGGGACTAGCGGGAGGAAGAGCTCCTACGAGCAGTACTTC. Its translation is CAWSAGTSGRKSSYEQYF.

The V gene is TRBV7-2, the J gene TRBJ2-3, with D maybe TRBD2 (6 bases). Germline CDR1 SGHTA, CDR2 FQGNSA. V lost 1 base, J lost 4 bases, and 9 bases lay in between. CDR3 size: 14 residues. Here the CDR3 DNA reads TGTGCCAGCAGCTTAGGGGGACTCCCAGATACGCAGTATTTT. Residues: CASSLGGLPDTQYF. The full variable domain, with the rest looked up from reference TRBV7-2 and TRBJ2-3, is GAGVSQSPSNKVTEKGKDVELRCDPISGHTALYWYRQSLGQGLEFLIYFQGNSAPDKSGLPSDRFSAERTGGSVSTLTIQRTQQEDSAVYLCASSLGGLPDTQYFGPGTRLTVL.

The chain employs TRBV3-1 (or the pseudogene TRBV3-2) and TRBJ1-6; D remains unclear. V was trimmed by 1 base and J by 11 bases, leaving 12 bases between them. The germline V gene encodes CDR1 LGHDT and CDR2 YNNKEL (reference sequence). CDR3 length equals 14 residues. CDR3 loop: CASSQGRGLTPLHF. CDR3 coding DNA: TGTGCCAGCAGCCAAGGTCGAGGGTTGACACCCCTCCACTTT.

This chain uses TRBV6-2 or TRBV6-3 with TRBJ2-7, with 10 bases fitting TRBD1. The CDR3 is 16 amino acids. The J segment lost 0 bases and the V segment lost 5 bases, leaving 7 bases of the junction unmatched. Germline CDR1 is MNHEY and CDR2 is SVGEGT. CDR3 in amino acids: CASSPGTGANSYEQYF. CDR3 nucleotides: TGTGCCAGCAGTCCAGGGACAGGGGCGAACTCCTACGAGCAGTACTTC.

The rearrangement joins TRBV5-1 to TRBJ2-5; no clear D gene. V lost 0 bases, J lost 3 bases, and 12 bases lay in between. CDR3 length: 15 amino acids. Germline V gives CDR1 SGHRS, CDR2 YFSETQ. CDR3: CASSLGQVSEETQYF. The CDR3 coding sequence is TGCGCCAGCAGCTTGGGGCAGGTCTCGGAAGAGACCCAGTACTTC. Together with reference TRBV5-1 and TRBJ2-5, the CDR3 gives the full variable domain: KAGVTQTPRYLIKTRGQQVTLSCSPISGHRSVSWYQQTPGQGLQFLFEYFSETQRNKGNFPGRFSGRQFSNSRSEMNVSTLELGDSALYLCASSLGQVSEETQYFGPGTRLLVL.

The V gene is TRBV10-1, the J gene TRBJ2-1; 8 bases agree with TRBD2. This CDR3 is 16 amino acids long. Germline CDR1 reads WNHNN; CDR2 reads SYGVQD (reference sequence). V was pared by 2 bases and J by 4 bases, with 7 bases of the junction left unmatched. The CDR3 DNA is TGCGCCAGCAGTGAGCCGGGACTAGGGGGGTACAATGAGCAGTTCTTC. As protein: CASSEPGLGGYNEQFF.

This sequence joins TRBV2 and TRBJ2-3, with a tentative D call TRBD1 (6 bases). V gave up 6 bases and J gave up 5 bases, with 12 bases separating them. Germline-derived CDR1 and CDR2 are SNHLY and FYNNEI. This CDR3 comprises 13 residues. CDR3 DNA sequence: TGTGCCAGCAGCTTAAACAGGGAAGATACGCAGTATTTT. It specifies CASSLNREDTQYF.

V gene TRBV3-1 (or the pseudogene TRBV3-2) combines with J gene TRBJ2-2; D unclear. Germline V gene sequence: CDR1 LGHDT, CDR2 YNNKEL (reference sequence). The CDR3 runs to 15 residues. The V gene lost 4 bases and the J gene lost 0 bases, with 9 bases spanning the gap. Here the CDR3 DNA reads TGTGCCAGCAGCCCCCTGGGCACGAACACCGGGGAGCTGTTTTTT. This encodes CASSPLGTNTGELFF.

This clone was observed once. V is TRBV2 and J is TRBJ2-5, with D tentatively TRBD1 (5 bases). The CDR3 is 15 residues long. The germline V and J ends were trimmed by 4 bases and 5 bases, with 17 bases remaining between them. The V gene's germline CDR1 is SNHLY and CDR2 FYNNEI. The CDR3 nucleotides are TGTGCCAGCAGTGCGGTTGTGCAGGGTAGTGAGACCCAGTACTTC. Protein sequence: CASSAVVQGSETQYF.

The rearrangement joins TRBV7-9 to TRBJ1-3; the D gene is possibly TRBD1 (6 bases). The CDR3 loop spans 15 amino acids. Germline lookup yields CDR1 SEHNR and CDR2 FQNEAQ (reference sequence). The V end lost 5 bases, the J end lost 2 bases, and 13 bases lay between the germline ends. The CDR3 loop reads CASSRITGTGNTIYF. CDR3 coding DNA: TGTGCCAGCAGCCGAATCACAGGGACTGGAAACACCATATATTTT.

The V call is TRBV19, the J call TRBJ1-5; the D gene is possibly TRBD1 (6 bases). The CDR3 covers 17 residues. The germline V gene encodes CDR1 LNHDA and CDR2 SQIVND (reference sequence). Trimming took off 5 bases at V and 0 bases at J, with 17 bases between the two ends. This CDR3 is CASSATGSGYSNQPQHF. CDR3 DNA sequence: TGTGCCAGTAGTGCGACAGGATCCGGGTATAGCAATCAGCCCCAGCATTTT.

V usage is TRBV5-1 and J usage is TRBJ2-1; maybe TRBD2 (7 bases). The CDR3 is 16 amino acids. Trimming stripped 4 bases from V and 9 bases from J, with 23 bases between. The germline V gene encodes CDR1 SGHRS and CDR2 YFSETQ. The CDR3 DNA sequence: TGCGCCAGCAGCCCCGGACTAGTAGGGGGTACAGGTGAGCAGTTCTTC. As protein: CASSPGLVGGTGEQFF.

The V call is TRBV3-1 (or the pseudogene TRBV3-2), the J call TRBJ2-3; TRBD2 aligns across 7 bases. Germline loops: CDR1 LGHDT, CDR2 YNNKEL (reference sequence). V was pared by 1 base and J by 0 bases, with 4 bases of the junction left unmatched. CDR3 size: 16 residues. The CDR3 nucleotides are TGTGCCAGCAGCCAAGGGCCAGCGGGGAGCACAGATACGCAGTATTTT. Its translation is CASSQGPAGSTDTQYF.

For the CDR3, the DNA is TGTGCCACCAGTGATCCACAGGGTTATGTTGGCTACACCTTC. Protein product: CATSDPQGYVGYTF. V usage is TRBV24-1 and J usage is TRBJ1-2; TRBD1 might be the D (6 bases). There are 14 residues in the CDR3. Trimming shortened V by 3 bases and J by 7 bases, and 14 bases separated the two germline ends. Germline CDR1 reads KGHDR; CDR2 reads SFDVKD.

In the case of this clone: The sample contains more than one DNA sequence encoding this CDR3. The rearrangement links TRBV6-5 to TRBJ1-1; 10 nucleotides match TRBD1. The trim removed 2 bases at V and 6 bases at J, leaving 3 bases unmatched. The germline V gene has CDR1 MNHEY and CDR2 SVGAGI. The CDR3 loop spans 14 amino acids. The CDR3 sequence: CASSYTGQGAEAFF. The CDR3, as DNA: TGTGCCAGCAGTTACACAGGACAGGGGGCTGAAGCTTTCTTT.

This clone turned up a few times. The chain employs TRBV4-2 and TRBJ1-2, with D unresolved. This CDR3 has 16 residues. In germline, CDR1 is LGHNA, CDR2 YNFKEQ. The V and J ends lost 0 bases and 4 bases respectively, with 15 bases between them. The CDR3 nucleotides read TGTGCCAGCAGCCAAGATCATGGTGGGAGTGGCTATGGCTACACCTTC. Encoded protein: CASSQDHGGSGYGYTF.